This T cell receptor (beta chain) was retrieved from a study of blood T cells in healthy people across ages. A J-beta primer mix and a sample-barcoded 5' primer were used in a second PCR of about 7 to 11 cycles. Each cDNA molecule, via a template-switch adaptor with 12 random nucleotides, was tagged. TCRdb analysed the 5' RACE reads with MiXCR anew, one entry per CDR3 protein. The sample lists about 1.8 million distinct CDR3 sequences, around 50% seen once, with approximately 2.1% in the top ten. Per the germline V gene, CDR1 is MNHEY and CDR2 is SVGAGI. V was pared by 6 bases and J by 5 bases, with 7 bases of the junction left unmatched. The CDR3 sequence is 15 residues long.

The rearrangement uses TRBV6-5 and TRBJ1-4, with 9 bases identical to TRBD1. The clonotype originates from a woman between 35 and 50 years old in good health. The sample consisted of blood. The CDR3 DNA sequence: TGTGCCAGCAGGTCCGGGACAGGGAGGAATGAAAAACTGTTTTTT. Its protein product is CASRSGTGRNEKLFF.